One T cell receptor beta chain is described in this entry. Its specificity is not known. The CDR3 is cut off 3 residues early in the read; its end comes from the germline J gene. Some clones are missing from TCRdb's copy, which holds only in-frame ones; the method was immunoSEQ multiplex PCR. This listing includes about 48,000 clones. The sample originates from a study of Tregs in tolerant kidney transplant recipients. The CDR3 is made up of 15 amino acids. Germline V gene sequence: CDR1 KGHSH, CDR2 LQKENI. Trimming at V came to 3 bases and at J to 0 bases, leaving 4 bases not matched to a gene. Overall study findings and caveats: No direct test of biological reproducibility was done here. Some patients' samples used different primers over time, so nucleotide sequences weren't comparable. Tolerant patients' donor-specific Tregs expanded beyond overall Tregs, suggesting antigen-driven growth. Validation in larger populations is needed because few patients were studied.

The chain carries TRBV18 and TRBJ2-7, with 8 nucleotides matching TRBD2. Material: CD4+ T cells from blood, obtained before the transplant. The clonotype originates from a human donor who received a combined kidney and bone marrow transplant. The CDR3 DNA, read in part, is TGTGCCAGCTCACCGATAAGCGGGAGCTCCTACGAG. Its translation is CASSPISGSSYE. The complete CDR3 reads CASSPISGSSYEQYF.